The TCR beta chain described here comes from a study of radiotherapy plus CTLA-4 blockade in lung cancer listed by TCRdb under 2018. The study in broad terms: Objective responses were observed in 18% of enrolled patients, and disease control was achieved in less than 40%.

Concerning this clone: Its antigen is not yet known. Nothing much larger sits one base from this clone, and base qualities are not available.

The library relied on the immunoSEQ multiplex PCR assay. Imported from immuneACCESS, the table was reduced by TCRdb to in-frame sequences with V and J called. These copies leave out some clones; in studies compared against another copy, an unresolved V gene accounts for under half, and the cause of the remainder is not known. The sample contains 35,000 or so clones, 75% to 90% of them found a single time. The ten most abundant clones make up 5.8% of the sample. In this study, focal radiation therapy paired with CTLA-4 blockade (ipilimumab) was tested in patients who had chemo-refractory metastatic non-small-cell lung cancer. CDR1 MNHNS and CDR2 SASEGT are derived from the germline V gene. The CDR3 runs 13 amino acids, cysteine and phenylalanine included. The entry retains the CDR3 DNA only, 39 bases that are in frame from base 1. A distance of 15 bases separates the germline ends of V and J, which lose 6 bases and 7 bases respectively.

Beyond this particular receptor, the publication reports: After treatment with radiotherapy and ipilimumab, TCR clones that came from tumors expanded in the peripheral blood. Increased serum interferon-beta after radiation, together with early dynamic changes in blood T cell clones, were reported to be the strongest predictors of response.

Source: peripheral blood, taken from a patient treated with radiotherapy plus ipilimumab. The receptor chain draws on TRBV6-1 and TRBJ1-1; possibly the D gene is TRBD1, per 6 matching bases. This TCR came from a human donor with non-small cell lung cancer who had stable disease on radiotherapy plus ipilimumab. The sequence in DNA is TGTGCCAGCAGAGCGGGACAAGGGGGTGAAGCTTTCTTT. This is translated as CASRAGQGGEAFF.